This T cell receptor (beta chain) was sequenced for a study of OX40 agonist ivuxolimab in advanced cancers. In the study overall: Ivuxolimab, an agonistic anti-OX40 (CD134) antibody, was given to patients. Broader study findings: Among the least clonally expanded were partial responders at 0.1-3.0 mg/kg.

For this clone: Its antigen remains unknown.

Clones were sequenced by immunoSEQ multiplex PCR, and TCRdb holds only the in-frame ones, with some missing. The table shows around 80,000 clones, with roughly 90% occurring only once. V was trimmed by 4 bases and J by 3 bases, leaving 12 bases between them. The germline V gene has CDR1 LGHNA and CDR2 YNFKEQ. This CDR3 comprises 15 residues. The sequence was obtained from an adult with an advanced solid tumor such as melanoma, head and neck, liver or kidney cancer. Sequenced here: CD4+ or CD8+ T cells sorted from blood, sampled in a trial of the OX40 agonist ivuxolimab. This sequence joins TRBV4-2 and TRBJ1-4; D is uncertain. The CDR3 is CASSPRTESNEKLFF. CDR3 DNA: TGTGCCAGCAGCCCTAGGACTGAGTCTAATGAAAAACTGTTTTTT.